This TCR beta chain was sequenced in a study of T-cell memory formation after mild COVID-19. Broader study findings: For second-wave clones that peaked at day 37, SARS-CoV-2 specificity went unverified. Clones that contracted clustered mainly in CM and EM if CD4+ and in EMRA if CD8+.

Constant-segment-primed 5'RACE gave TCR alpha and TCR beta cDNA libraries with sample barcodes and UMIs. TCRdb recomputed calls from the 5' RACE reads with MiXCR, one row per CDR3 protein. The repertoire holds about 540,000 distinct CDR3 sequences, with roughly 20% as singletons. V lost 1 base to trimming and J lost 7 bases; unmatched junction nucleotides: 5. The CDR3 is 15 amino acids. Per the germline V gene, CDR1 is GTSNPN and CDR2 is SVGIG (reference sequence). As for this clonotype: Its antigen is unknown.

The sequenced sample was PBMCs or a T cell subset sorted from them (not recorded which). The TCR comes from an adult woman who had mild COVID-19 (a few samples of this study predate the infection). Cell type and time point are not known. The genes are TRBV30 and TRBJ2-2, with TRBD2 identical over 11 bases. The CDR3 sequence is CAWSATSGRNGELFF. CDR3 coding DNA: TGTGCCTGGAGTGCCACTAGCGGGAGAAACGGGGAGCTGTTTTTT.